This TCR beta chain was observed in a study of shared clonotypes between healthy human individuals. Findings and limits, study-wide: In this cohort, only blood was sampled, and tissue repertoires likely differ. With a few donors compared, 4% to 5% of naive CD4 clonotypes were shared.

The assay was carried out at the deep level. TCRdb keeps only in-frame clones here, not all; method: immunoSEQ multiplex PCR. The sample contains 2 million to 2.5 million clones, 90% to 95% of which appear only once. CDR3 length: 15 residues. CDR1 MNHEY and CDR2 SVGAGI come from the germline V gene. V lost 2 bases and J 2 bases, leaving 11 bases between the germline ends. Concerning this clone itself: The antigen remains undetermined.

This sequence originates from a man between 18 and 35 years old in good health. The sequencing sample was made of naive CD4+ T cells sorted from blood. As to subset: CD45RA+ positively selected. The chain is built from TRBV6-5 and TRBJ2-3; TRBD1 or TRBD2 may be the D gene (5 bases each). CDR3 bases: TGTGCCAGCAGTTACGGGACGTCCAACACAGATACGCAGTATTTT. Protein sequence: CASSYGTSNTDTQYF.